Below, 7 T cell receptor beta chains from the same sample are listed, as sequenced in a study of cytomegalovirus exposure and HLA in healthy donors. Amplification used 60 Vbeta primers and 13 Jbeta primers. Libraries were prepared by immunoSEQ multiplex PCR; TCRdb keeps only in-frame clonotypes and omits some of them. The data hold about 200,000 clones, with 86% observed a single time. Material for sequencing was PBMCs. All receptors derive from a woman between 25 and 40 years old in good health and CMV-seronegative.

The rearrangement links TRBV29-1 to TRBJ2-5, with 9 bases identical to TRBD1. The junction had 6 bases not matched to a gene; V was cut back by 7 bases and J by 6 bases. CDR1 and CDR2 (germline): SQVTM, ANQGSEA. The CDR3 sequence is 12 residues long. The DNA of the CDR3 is TGCAGCGGGGGGGACAGGGTCAAGACCCAGTACTTC. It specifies CSGGDRVKTQYF.

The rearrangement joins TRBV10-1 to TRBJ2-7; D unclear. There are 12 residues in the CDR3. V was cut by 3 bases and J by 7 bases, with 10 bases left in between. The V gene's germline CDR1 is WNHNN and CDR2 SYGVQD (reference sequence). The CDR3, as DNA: TGCGCCAGCAGTGACCGAGCCGGGGAGCAGTACTTC. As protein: CASSDRAGEQYF.

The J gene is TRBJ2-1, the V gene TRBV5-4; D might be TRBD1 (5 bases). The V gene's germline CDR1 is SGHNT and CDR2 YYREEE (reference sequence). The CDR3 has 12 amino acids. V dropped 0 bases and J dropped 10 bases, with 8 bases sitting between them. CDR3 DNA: TGTGCCAGCAGCTTGGCCCAGGGAGAGCAGTTCTTC. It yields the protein CASSLAQGEQFF.

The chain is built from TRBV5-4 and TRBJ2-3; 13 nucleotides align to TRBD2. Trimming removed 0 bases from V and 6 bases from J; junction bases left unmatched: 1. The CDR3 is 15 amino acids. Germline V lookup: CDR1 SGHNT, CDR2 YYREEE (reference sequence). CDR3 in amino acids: CASSLELAGGDTQYF. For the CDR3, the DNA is TGTGCCAGCAGCTTGGAACTAGCGGGAGGGGATACGCAGTATTTT.

CDR3 in DNA: TGTGCCAGCACCGAACAGGGGGCAGCGGGGCCCCAGCATTTT. It codes for CASTEQGAAGPQHF. The chain is built from TRBV6-1 and TRBJ1-5, with 9 bases lining up with TRBD1. The germline V gene has CDR1 MNHNS and CDR2 SASEGT. With V trimmed by 7 bases and J by 9 bases, 10 bases remained unmatched. The CDR3 is 14 amino acids.

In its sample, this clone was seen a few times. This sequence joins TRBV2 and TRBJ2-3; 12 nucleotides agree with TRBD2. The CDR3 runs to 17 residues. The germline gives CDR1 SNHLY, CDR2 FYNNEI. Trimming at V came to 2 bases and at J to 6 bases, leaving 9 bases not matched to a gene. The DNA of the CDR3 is TGTGCCAGCAGTGAACGAGGCCTAGCGGGAGGGGGTGATACGCAGTATTTT. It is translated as CASSERGLAGGGDTQYF.

The CDR3 spells CASSSRDRGQQETQYF. The CDR3 bases are TGTGCCAGCAGCTCCCGGGACAGGGGGCAACAAGAGACCCAGTACTTC. This chain connects TRBV7-8 to TRBJ2-5; 12 nucleotides agree with TRBD1. J gave up 2 bases and V 4 bases, and 5 bases lay outside the gene matches. Germline V lookup: CDR1 SGHVS, CDR2 FQNEAQ. The CDR3 spans 16 residues.